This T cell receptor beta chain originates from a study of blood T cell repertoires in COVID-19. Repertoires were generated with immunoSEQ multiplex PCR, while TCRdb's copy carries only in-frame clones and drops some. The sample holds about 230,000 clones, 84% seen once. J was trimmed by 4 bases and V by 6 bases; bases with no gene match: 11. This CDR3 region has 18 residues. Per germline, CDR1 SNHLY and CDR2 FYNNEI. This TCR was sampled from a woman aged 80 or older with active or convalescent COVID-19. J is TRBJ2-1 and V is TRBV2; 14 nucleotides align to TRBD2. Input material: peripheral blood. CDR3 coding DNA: TGTGCCAGCAGGGTGACTAGCGGGGGGGCCGGAGGGTACAATGAGCAGTTCTTC. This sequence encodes CASRVTSGGAGGYNEQFF. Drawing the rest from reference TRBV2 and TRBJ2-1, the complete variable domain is EPEVTQTPSHQVTQMGQEVILRCVPISNHLYFYWYRQILGQKVEFLVSFYNNEISEKSEIFDDQFSVERPDGSNFTLKIRSTKLEDSAMYFCASRVTSGGAGGYNEQFFGPGTRLTVL.